This TCR beta chain was identified during a study of T cell repertoires in cytomegalovirus infection. Study overall: An indication of both CMV infection and matching HLA type came from public TCR beta signatures.

One entry per CDR3 protein, called by TCRdb with MiXCR from the reads. Here the sample spans about 500,000 distinct CDR3 sequences, 30% to 35% being singletons. This CDR3 has 15 amino acids. Deletions cut 0 bases from V and 2 bases from J, with 8 bases between. The germline V gene encodes CDR1 SGHRS and CDR2 YFSETQ. As for this clonotype: What it recognizes is unknown.

This clonotype was sampled from a human donor in good health (CMV status not recorded). Some clones in this sample may be carry-over from other donors' samples. V and J are TRBV5-1 and TRBJ2-2, with no clear D. The material was cultured PBMCs, obtained from culture after CMV antigen stimulation. The CDR3 spells CASSLGGLNTGELFF. In nucleotides, the CDR3 is TGCGCCAGCAGCTTGGGAGGCCTTAACACCGGGGAGCTGTTTTTT.